Listed here are 9 T cell receptor beta chains from one sample, sequenced in a study of control samples from healthy donors and cancer patients (dated by TCRdb to the early 2020s). The receptor library was made with the immunoSEQ multiplex PCR assay. As stored in TCRdb, this immuneACCESS dataset retains in-frame rearrangements with V and J assigned. A fraction of the clones does not appear; measured against another copy, unresolved V genes explain less than half of the discrepancy, and the remainder lacks a known reason. The sample records roughly 100,000 clones, about 86% of which are singletons. Over 12% of the sample lies in the top ten. The sequenced material came from blood. Receptor source: a man aged 25-40 years in good health.

This clone has more than one count but fewer than ten. The V and J genes are TRBV5-1 and TRBJ1-1; TRBD1 is a possible D gene (5 bases). From germline, CDR1 is SGHRS and CDR2 YFSETQ. CDR3 length equals 13 residues. The ends were cut back, 2 bases at V and 4 bases at J, with 9 bases in the middle. CDR3 residues: CASSFTRGTEAFF. The CDR3 DNA sequence: TGCGCCAGCAGCTTCACGAGGGGCACTGAAGCTTTCTTT.

This sequence joins TRBV6-2 or TRBV6-3 and TRBJ2-1; 9 nucleotides agree with TRBD1. V lost 2 bases to trimming and J lost 5 bases; unmatched junction nucleotides: 4. The CDR3 extends over 15 amino acids. The germline CDR1 and CDR2 sequences are MNHEY and SVGEGT. The CDR3 is CASSYGGTGNNEQFF. The CDR3 DNA reads TGTGCCAGCAGTTACGGGGGGACAGGGAACAATGAGCAGTTCTTC.

This chain connects TRBV11-3 to TRBJ1-1; unclear D gene. The germline CDR1 and CDR2 sequences are SGHNT and YENEEA. The CDR3 totals 15 residues. V was trimmed by 1 base and J by 0 bases, leaving 9 bases between them. The CDR3 bases are TGTGCCAGCAGCTTAGCTGTGGGTTTGAACACTGAAGCTTTCTTT. Amino acid sequence: CASSLAVGLNTEAFF.

The chain is built from TRBV4-1 and TRBJ1-6; D gene ambiguous. The CDR3 is 17 amino acids. Trimming shortened V by 0 bases and J by 0 bases, and 9 bases separated the two germline ends. Germline CDR1 MGHRA, CDR2 YSYEKL. CDR3 amino acids: CASSQEVSLSYNSPLHF. As DNA, the CDR3 is TGCGCCAGCAGCCAAGAAGTCTCCCTCTCCTATAATTCACCCCTCCACTTT.

The J gene is TRBJ1-4, the V gene TRBV6-6, with D possibly matching TRBD1 (5 bases). Trimming removed 4 bases from V and 2 bases from J, with 14 bases in between. CDR3 size: 16 residues. Germline V gene data show CDR1 as MNHNY and CDR2 as SVGAGI (reference sequence). The CDR3 region has the DNA TGTGCCAGCAGTTCGGGGGTGTGGGTGACTAATGAAAAACTGTTTTTT. Its translation: CASSSGVWVTNEKLFF.

This clone was observed a single time. This chain uses TRBV28 with TRBJ1-2; D gene uncertain. Germline V gives CDR1 MDHEN, CDR2 SYDVKM. The CDR3 is 16 residues long. V was pared by 1 base and J by 0 bases, with 12 bases between. The CDR3 loop reads CASSLYIRATNYGYTF. CDR3 DNA: TGTGCCAGCAGTTTATACATCCGGGCGACTAACTATGGCTACACCTTC.

The DNA of the CDR3 is TGTGCCAGCAGTCCTTCCCCGGGGTCACAAGAGACCCAGTACTTC. The encoded protein is CASSPSPGSQETQYF. The V call is TRBV27, the J call TRBJ2-5, with TRBD2 as a possible D gene (5 bases). The CDR3 extends over 15 amino acids. The V end was cut by 5 bases, the J end by 2 bases, with 15 bases between. Looked up from germline, CDR1 is MNHEY and CDR2 is SMNVEV (reference sequence).

CDR3 amino acids: CASKGGSSYEQYF. The CDR3 region has the DNA TGTGCCAGCAAAGGCGGGAGCTCCTACGAGCAGTACTTC. This chain links TRBV7-2 with TRBJ2-7; 7 positions match TRBD2. The trim removed 7 bases at V and 0 bases at J, leaving 3 bases unmatched. CDR1 is SGHTA, CDR2 FQGNSA, per germline. The CDR3 has 13 amino acids.

This clone appeared a few times. The J gene is TRBJ2-1, the V gene TRBV7-2, with D unresolved. Germline V lookup: CDR1 SGHTA, CDR2 FQGNSA. The V and J ends lost 1 base and 7 bases respectively, with 8 bases between them. The CDR3 runs 13 residues. Here the CDR3 DNA reads TGTGCCAGCAGCTTAGAGCCCTGGAATGAGCAGTTCTTC. This gives the protein CASSLEPWNEQFF.